What follows are 5 T cell receptor beta chains derived from one specimen sequenced in a study of T-cell reconstitution after alpha-beta-depleted transplantation in children. For TCRbeta, the library was prepared with unique molecular identifiers. TCRdb ran MiXCR on the PCR reads and lists one entry per CDR3 protein. The table lists fewer than 200,000 distinct CDR3 sequences, about 6.8% of them singletons. The specimen was PBMCs from the stem cell graft donor, collected from the stem cell graft. The receptors come from a human donor who donated a stem cell graft to a child with Wiskott-Aldrich syndrome.

In its sample, this clonotype was seen a few times. The chain is built from TRBV23-1 and TRBJ2-1; 7 bases match TRBD1. TRBV23-1 is filed as an ORF, its function uncertain. Unmatched junction bases numbered 5, after V lost 6 bases and J lost 6 bases. This CDR3 comprises 13 residues. Here the CDR3 reads CASRHRGGNEQFF. CDR3 bases: TGCGCCAGCAGACACAGGGGTGGCAATGAGCAGTTCTTC.

This clonotype was detected many times. V usage is TRBV7-8 and J usage is TRBJ2-1; perhaps TRBD2 as D (5 bases). Trimming left V 1 base short and J 7 bases short, with 8 bases between. This CDR3 is built from 13 residues. CDR1 and CDR2 (germline): SGHVS, FQNEAQ. Written as DNA, the CDR3 is TGTGCCAGCAGCTTAGAAGAGGGAAATGAGCAGTTCTTC. Translating gives CASSLEEGNEQFF.

There are a few counts of this clonotype. Germline and junction disagree at one end, which may indicate a read error. The chain joins TRBV18 to TRBJ1-2; D is ambiguous. The V gene's germline CDR1 is KGHSH and CDR2 LQKENI. The CDR3 is 16 amino acids. The CDR3 reads CASSPLPSRINYGYTF. DNA for the CDR3: TGTGCCAGTTCACCCCTCCCGTCCAGGATTAACTATGGCTACACCTTC.

In this sample, this clonotype turned up many times. The chain is built from TRBV11-1 and TRBJ2-1; 8 bases align to TRBD1. Trimming at V came to 5 bases and at J to 6 bases, leaving 18 bases not matched to a gene. Germline values: CDR1 SGHAT, CDR2 FQDESV (reference sequence). The CDR3 runs to 18 residues. Here the CDR3 reads CASSPLRDRPAGINEQFF. For the CDR3, the DNA is TGTGCCAGCAGCCCACTCCGGGACAGGCCCGCGGGCATCAATGAGCAGTTCTTC.

This sequence joins TRBV11-2 and TRBJ1-1, with TRBD1 as a possible D gene (6 bases). Between the trimmed V and J ends, which lost 5 bases and 1 base, there was a span of 11 bases. There are 14 residues in the CDR3. The germline V gene has CDR1 SGHAT and CDR2 FQNNGV. CDR3 region: CASSAGHPNTEAFF. The CDR3 DNA follows: TGTGCCAGCAGCGCGGGACACCCGAACACTGAAGCTTTCTTT.